This TCR beta chain was identified in a study of naive CD8 T cells in extremely preterm neonates. The CDR3 contains 14 residues. V was pared by 2 bases and J by 6 bases, with 6 bases of the junction left unmatched. Germline V gene lookup returns CDR1 LNHDA and CDR2 SQIVND (reference sequence). Each sample had roughly 19,000–100,000 sorted naive CD8+ T cells. Some clones are missing from TCRdb's copy, which holds only in-frame ones; the method was immunoSEQ multiplex PCR. The table lists 5,500 to 6,500 clones, almost 98% of them singletons. This clone is a singleton in its sample. The TCR sequence derives from a human donor in good health. V usage is TRBV19 and J usage is TRBJ2-7; 8 nucleotides agree with TRBD1. The sequenced sample consisted of naive CD8+ T cells from blood. The DNA for the CDR3 is TGTGCCAGTAGTATAACAGGGGGGATTCTCGAGCAGTACTTC. It yields the protein CASSITGGILEQYF.